Sequencing of this T cell receptor (beta chain) was carried out in a study of T-cell reconstitution after alpha-beta-depleted transplantation in children. Losses at the gene ends were 5 bases for V and 4 bases for J; bases not matched to a gene: 6. The CDR3 is 15 residues long. Germline V lookup: CDR1 LNHNV, CDR2 YYDKDF (reference sequence). During its preparation, the TCRbeta library received unique molecular identifiers. MiXCR, applied by TCRdb to the PCR reads, yields one record per CDR3 protein. The sample lists just over 350,000 distinct CDR3 sequences; roughly 13% were seen once. This clonotype was detected only a few times.

V is TRBV15 and J is TRBJ2-5; the match to TRBD1 covers 11 bases. This clonotype was obtained from a human donor who donated a stem cell graft to a child with Fanconi anemia. The sample consisted of PBMCs, taken from the stem cell graft. CDR3 nucleotide sequence: TGTGCCACCAGCCCCGGGACAGGGGGGGGAGAGACCCAGTACTTC. This gives the protein CATSPGTGGGETQYF.